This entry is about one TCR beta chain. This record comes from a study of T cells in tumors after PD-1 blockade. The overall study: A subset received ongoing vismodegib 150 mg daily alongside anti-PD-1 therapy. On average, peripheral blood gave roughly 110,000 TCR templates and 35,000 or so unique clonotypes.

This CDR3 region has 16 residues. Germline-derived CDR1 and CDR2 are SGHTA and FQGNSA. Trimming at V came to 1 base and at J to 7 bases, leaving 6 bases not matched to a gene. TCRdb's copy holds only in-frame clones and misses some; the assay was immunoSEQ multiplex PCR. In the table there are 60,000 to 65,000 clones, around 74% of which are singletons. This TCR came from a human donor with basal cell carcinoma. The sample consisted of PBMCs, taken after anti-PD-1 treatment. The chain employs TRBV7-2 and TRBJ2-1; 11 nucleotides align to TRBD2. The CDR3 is CASSLELAGGVNEQFF. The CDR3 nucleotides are TGTGCCAGCAGCTTAGAGCTAGCGGGAGGAGTGAATGAGCAGTTCTTC.